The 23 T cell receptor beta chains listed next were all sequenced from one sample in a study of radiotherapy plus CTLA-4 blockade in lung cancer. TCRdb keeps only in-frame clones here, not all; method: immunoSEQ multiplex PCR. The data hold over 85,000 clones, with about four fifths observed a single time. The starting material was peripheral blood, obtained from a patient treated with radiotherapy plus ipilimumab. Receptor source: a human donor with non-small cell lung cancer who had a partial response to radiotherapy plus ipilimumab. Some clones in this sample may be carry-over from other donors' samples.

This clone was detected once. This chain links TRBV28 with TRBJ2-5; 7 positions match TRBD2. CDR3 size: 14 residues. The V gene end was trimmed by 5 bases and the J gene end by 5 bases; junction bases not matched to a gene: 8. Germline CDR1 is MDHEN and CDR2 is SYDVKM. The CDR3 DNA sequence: TGTGCCAGCAGTCCGTCCCCTAGCGGCGAGACCCAGTACTTC. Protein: CASSPSPSGETQYF.

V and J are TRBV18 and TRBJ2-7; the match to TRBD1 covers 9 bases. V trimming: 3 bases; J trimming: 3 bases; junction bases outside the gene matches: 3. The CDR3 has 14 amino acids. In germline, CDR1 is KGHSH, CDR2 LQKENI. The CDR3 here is CASSPPTGGYEQYF. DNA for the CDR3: TGTGCCAGCTCACCTCCGACAGGGGGCTACGAGCAGTACTTC. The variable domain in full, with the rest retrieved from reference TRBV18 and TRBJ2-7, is NAGVMQNPRHLVRRRGQEARLRCSPMKGHSHVYWYRQLPEEGLKFMVYLQKENIIDESGMPKERFSAEFPKEGPSILRIQQVVRGDSAAYFCASSPPTGGYEQYFGPGTRLTVT.

Written as DNA, the CDR3 is TGTGCCAGCAGGTTTACCGACAGGACTGAAGCTTTCTTT. Amino acids: CASRFTDRTEAFF. The V and J genes are TRBV11-3 and TRBJ1-1; weak D call: TRBD1 (6 bases). The CDR3 covers 13 residues. Between the trimmed V and J ends, which lost 6 bases and 5 bases, there was a span of 13 bases. From germline, CDR1 is SGHNT and CDR2 YENEEA.

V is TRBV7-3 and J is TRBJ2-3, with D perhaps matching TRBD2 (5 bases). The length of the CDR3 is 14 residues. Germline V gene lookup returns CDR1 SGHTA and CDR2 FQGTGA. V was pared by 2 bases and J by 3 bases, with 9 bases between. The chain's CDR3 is CASSLGSWTDTQYF. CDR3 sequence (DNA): TGTGCCAGCAGCTTAGGGAGTTGGACAGATACGCAGTATTTT.

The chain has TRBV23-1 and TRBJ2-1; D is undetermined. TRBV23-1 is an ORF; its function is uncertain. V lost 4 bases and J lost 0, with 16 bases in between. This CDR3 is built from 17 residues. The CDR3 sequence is CASSLLARHRSYNEQFF. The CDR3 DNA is TGCGCCAGCAGTCTTCTTGCCCGACACCGCTCCTACAATGAGCAGTTCTTC.

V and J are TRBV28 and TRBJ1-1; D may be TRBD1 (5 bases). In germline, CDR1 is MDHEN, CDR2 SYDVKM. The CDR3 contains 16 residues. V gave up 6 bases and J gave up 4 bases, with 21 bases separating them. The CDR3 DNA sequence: TGTGCCAGCAGGAAACCACGGCAGGCCGGGGGCACTGAAGCTTTCTTT. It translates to CASRKPRQAGGTEAFF.

CDR3 nucleotide sequence: TGTGCCAGCACTCCACCACTTGGCGGGGTTCGCGAGCAGTACTTC. Its protein is CASTPPLGGVREQYF. The chain has TRBV6-5 and TRBJ2-7; D might be TRBD2 (6 bases). CDR1 and CDR2 from the germline V gene are MNHEY and SVGAGI. This CDR3 spans 15 amino acids. Trimming stripped 7 bases from V and 6 bases from J, with 22 bases between.

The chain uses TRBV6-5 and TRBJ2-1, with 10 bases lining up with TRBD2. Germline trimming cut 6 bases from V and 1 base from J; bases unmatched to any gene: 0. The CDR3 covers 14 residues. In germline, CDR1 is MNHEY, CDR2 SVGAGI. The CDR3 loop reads CASRLAGSYNEQFF. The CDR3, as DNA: TGTGCCAGCAGACTAGCGGGGTCCTACAATGAGCAGTTCTTC.

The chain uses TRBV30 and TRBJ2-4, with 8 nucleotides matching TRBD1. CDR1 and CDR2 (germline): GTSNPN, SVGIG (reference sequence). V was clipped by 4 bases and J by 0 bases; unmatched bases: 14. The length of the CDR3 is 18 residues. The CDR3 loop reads CAWKVRTGIGIAKNIQYF. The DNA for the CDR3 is TGTGCCTGGAAGGTGAGGACAGGGATAGGGATAGCCAAAAACATTCAGTACTTC.

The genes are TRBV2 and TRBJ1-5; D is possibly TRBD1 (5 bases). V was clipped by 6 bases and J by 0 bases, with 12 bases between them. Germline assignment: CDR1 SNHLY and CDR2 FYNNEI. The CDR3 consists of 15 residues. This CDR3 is CASRGEGVSNQPQHF. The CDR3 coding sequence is TGTGCCAGCAGGGGGGAGGGAGTTAGCAATCAGCCCCAGCATTTT.

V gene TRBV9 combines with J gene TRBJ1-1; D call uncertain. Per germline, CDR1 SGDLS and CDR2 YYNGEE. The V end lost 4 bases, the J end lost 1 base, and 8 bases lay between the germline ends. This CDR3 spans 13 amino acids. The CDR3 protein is CASSYRQNTEAFF. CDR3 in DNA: TGTGCCAGCAGCTATCGACAGAACACTGAAGCTTTCTTT.

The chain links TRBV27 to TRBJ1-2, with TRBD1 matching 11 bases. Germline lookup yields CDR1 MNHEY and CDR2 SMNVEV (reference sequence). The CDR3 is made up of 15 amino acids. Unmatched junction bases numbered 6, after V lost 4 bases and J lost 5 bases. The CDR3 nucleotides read TGTGCCAGCAGTTCGGACAGGGGGCGGTCTTATGGCTACACCTTC. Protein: CASSSDRGRSYGYTF.

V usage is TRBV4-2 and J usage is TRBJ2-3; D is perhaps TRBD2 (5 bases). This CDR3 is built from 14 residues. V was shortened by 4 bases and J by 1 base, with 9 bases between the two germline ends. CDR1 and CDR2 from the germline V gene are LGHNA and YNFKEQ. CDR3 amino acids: CASSRDGGTDTQYF. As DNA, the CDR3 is TGTGCCAGCAGCCGCGACGGGGGCACAGATACGCAGTATTTT.

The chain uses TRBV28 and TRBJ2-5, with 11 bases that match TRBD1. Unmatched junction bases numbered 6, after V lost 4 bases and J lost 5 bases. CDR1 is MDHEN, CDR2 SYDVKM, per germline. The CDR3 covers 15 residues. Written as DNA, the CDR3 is TGTGCCAGCAGTTCTTCCGGGACAGGGGGGGAGACCCAGTACTTC. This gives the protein CASSSSGTGGETQYF.

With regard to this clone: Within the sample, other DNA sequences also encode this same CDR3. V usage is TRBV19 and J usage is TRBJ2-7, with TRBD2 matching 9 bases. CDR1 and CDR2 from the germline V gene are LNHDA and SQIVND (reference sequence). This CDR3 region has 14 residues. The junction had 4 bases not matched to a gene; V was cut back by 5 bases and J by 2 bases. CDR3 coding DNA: TGTGCCAGTAGTGTGACTAGCGGAACCTACGAGCAGTACTTC. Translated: CASSVTSGTYEQYF.

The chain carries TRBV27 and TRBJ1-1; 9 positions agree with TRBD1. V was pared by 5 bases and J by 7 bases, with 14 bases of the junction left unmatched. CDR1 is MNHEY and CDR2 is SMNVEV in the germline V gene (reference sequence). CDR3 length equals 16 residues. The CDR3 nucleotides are TGTGCCAGCAGTCCTAACAGGGGGCGGATGAGGAGTGAAGCTTTCTTT. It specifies CASSPNRGRMRSEAFF.

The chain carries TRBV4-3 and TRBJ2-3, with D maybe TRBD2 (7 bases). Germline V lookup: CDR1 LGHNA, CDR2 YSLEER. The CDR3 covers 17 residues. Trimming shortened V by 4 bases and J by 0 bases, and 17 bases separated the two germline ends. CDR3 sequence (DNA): TGCGCCAGCAGCCGAGCCTGGGGGCGGGGGAGCACAGATACGCAGTATTTT. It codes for CASSRAWGRGSTDTQYF.

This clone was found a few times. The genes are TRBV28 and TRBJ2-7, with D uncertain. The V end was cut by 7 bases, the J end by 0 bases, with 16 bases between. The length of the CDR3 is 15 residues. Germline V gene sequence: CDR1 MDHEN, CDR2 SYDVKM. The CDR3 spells CASNRRTVSSYEQYF. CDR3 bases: TGTGCCAGCAACCGTCGAACGGTAAGCTCCTACGAGCAGTACTTC.

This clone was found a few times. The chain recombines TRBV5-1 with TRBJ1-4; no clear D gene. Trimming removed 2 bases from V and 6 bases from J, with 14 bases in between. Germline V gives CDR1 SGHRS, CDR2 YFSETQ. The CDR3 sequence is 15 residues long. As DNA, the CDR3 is TGCGCCAGCAGCTTTACCGGGGAGGGCTATGAAAAACTGTTTTTT. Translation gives CASSFTGEGYEKLFF.

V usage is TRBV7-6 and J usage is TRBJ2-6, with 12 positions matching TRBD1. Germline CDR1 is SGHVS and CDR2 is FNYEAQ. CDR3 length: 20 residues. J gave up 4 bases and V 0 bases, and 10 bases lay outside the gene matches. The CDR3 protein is CASSLAARGQGALGANVLTF. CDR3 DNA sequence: TGTGCCAGCAGCTTAGCGGCACGGGGACAGGGGGCGCTGGGGGCCAACGTCCTGACTTTC.

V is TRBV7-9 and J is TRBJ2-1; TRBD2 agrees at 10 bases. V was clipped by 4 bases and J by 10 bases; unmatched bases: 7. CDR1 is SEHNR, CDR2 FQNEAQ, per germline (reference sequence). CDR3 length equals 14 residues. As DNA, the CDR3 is TGTGCCAGCAGCTGGGGGGGACTAGCGCTGGAGCAGTTCTTC. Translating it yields CASSWGGLALEQFF.

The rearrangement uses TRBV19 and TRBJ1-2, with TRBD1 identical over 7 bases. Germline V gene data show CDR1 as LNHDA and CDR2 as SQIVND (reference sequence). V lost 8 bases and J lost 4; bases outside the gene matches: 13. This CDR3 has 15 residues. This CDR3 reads CASQRSGQTSYGYTF. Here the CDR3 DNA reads TGTGCCAGTCAACGTTCGGGACAGACTTCCTATGGCTACACCTTC.

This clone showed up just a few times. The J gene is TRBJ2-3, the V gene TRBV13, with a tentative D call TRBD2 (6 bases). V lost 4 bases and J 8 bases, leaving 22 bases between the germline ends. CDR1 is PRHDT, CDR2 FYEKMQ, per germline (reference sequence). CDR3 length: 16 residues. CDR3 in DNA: TGTGCCAGCAGCTCCCAGGTGGTAGTCTCCGGGGGTACGCAGTATTTT. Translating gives CASSSQVVVSGGTQYF.